These 7 T cell receptor beta chains were all obtained from the same sample, sequenced in a study of T-cell memory formation after mild COVID-19. One entry per CDR3 protein results from TCRdb running MiXCR on the 5' RACE reads. The sample lists roughly 400,000 distinct CDR3 sequences, roughly 26% occurring once. The sequenced sample was PBMCs or a T cell subset sorted from them (not recorded which). Receptors originate from an adult woman who had mild COVID-19 (a few samples of this study predate the infection). Cell type and time point are not known.

This rearrangement joins TRBV7-2 to TRBJ2-7, with TRBD1 identical over 8 bases. The CDR3 is 14 amino acids. The J segment lost 5 bases and the V segment lost 4 bases, leaving 7 bases of the junction unmatched. Germline CDR1 is SGHTA and CDR2 is FQGNSA. The CDR3 DNA reads TGTGCCAGCAGCTATAATTGGGGACAGGACGAGCAGTACTTC. It translates to CASSYNWGQDEQYF.

This clonotype appeared a few times. The V call is TRBV7-9, the J call TRBJ1-1, with D tentatively TRBD1 (5 bases). V lost 5 bases and J lost 2, with 15 bases in between. CDR1 and CDR2 (germline): SEHNR, FQNEAQ (reference sequence). CDR3 length equals 15 residues. In nucleotides, the CDR3 is TGTGCCAGCAGCCCTAGCGCGGGGACTAACACTGAAGCTTTCTTT. As protein: CASSPSAGTNTEAFF.

This clonotype occurred a few times. This sequence joins TRBV7-9 and TRBJ2-1; 9 bases agree with TRBD2. The CDR3 runs to 16 residues. With V trimmed by 4 bases and J by 2 bases, 6 bases remained unmatched. Germline V gene sequence: CDR1 SEHNR, CDR2 FQNEAQ (reference sequence). The CDR3 spells CASSYAGGIPYNEQFF. CDR3 in DNA: TGTGCCAGCAGCTATGCGGGGGGGATACCCTACAATGAGCAGTTCTTC.

This clonotype was picked up one time. This sequence joins TRBV7-6 and TRBJ2-7; 8 bases are a match to TRBD1. This CDR3 is 14 amino acids long. Losses at the gene ends were 1 base for V and 3 bases for J; bases not matched to a gene: 2. The V gene's germline CDR1 is SGHVS and CDR2 FNYEAQ. The CDR3 is CASSLGTGHYEQYF. The CDR3 DNA sequence: TGTGCCAGCAGCTTAGGGACAGGGCACTACGAGCAGTACTTC. The entire variable domain, with the rest obtained from reference TRBV7-6 and TRBJ2-7, is as follows: GAGVSQSPRYKVTKRGQDVALRCDPISGHVSLYWYRQALGQGPEFLTYFNYEAQQDKSGLPNDRFSAERPEGSISTLTIQRTEQRDSAMYRCASSLGTGHYEQYFGPGTRLTVT.

The V call is TRBV18, the J call TRBJ1-1; the D gene is possibly TRBD1 (6 bases). The CDR3 is made up of 14 amino acids. Germline V gene data show CDR1 as KGHSH and CDR2 as LQKENI. Trimming left V 3 bases short and J 5 bases short, with 13 bases between. In DNA, the CDR3 is TGTGCCAGCTCACCCGGTCTACAGGGAACTGAAGCTTTCTTT. This translates into CASSPGLQGTEAFF.

This clonotype was counted only a few times. V is TRBV20-1 and J is TRBJ2-4; D is unresolved. This CDR3 has 15 residues. Germline V gives CDR1 DFQATT, CDR2 SNEGSKA (reference sequence). Deletions cut 6 bases from V and 0 bases from J, with 15 bases between. The CDR3 DNA follows: TGCAGTGCCAGGTCGGCCGGTTTAGCCAAAAACATTCAGTACTTC. Translating it yields CSARSAGLAKNIQYF.

Written as DNA, the CDR3 is TGTGCCAGCAGCTTAGCGGGGACGGTTGGGTACGAGCAGTACTTC. Protein sequence: CASSLAGTVGYEQYF. The gene calls are TRBV7-9 and TRBJ2-7; D may be TRBD1 or TRBD2 (5 bases each). The germline V and J ends were trimmed by 0 bases and 4 bases, with 13 bases remaining between them. Per germline, CDR1 SEHNR and CDR2 FQNEAQ (reference sequence). This CDR3 is 15 amino acids long.